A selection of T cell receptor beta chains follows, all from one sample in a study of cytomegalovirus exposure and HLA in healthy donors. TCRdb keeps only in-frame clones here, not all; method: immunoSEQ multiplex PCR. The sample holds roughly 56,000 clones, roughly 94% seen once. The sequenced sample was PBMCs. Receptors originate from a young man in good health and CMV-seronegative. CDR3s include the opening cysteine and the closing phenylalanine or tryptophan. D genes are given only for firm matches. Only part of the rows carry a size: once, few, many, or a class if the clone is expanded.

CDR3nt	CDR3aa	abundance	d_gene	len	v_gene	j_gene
TGCGCCAGCAGCTTGGAACCAGGACCAGCGGGCTATGGCTACACCTTC	CASSLEPGPAGYGYTF	few	NA	16	TRBV5-1	TRBJ1-2
TGTGCCAGCAGTGATGGGGACAGTTTCACAGATACGCAGTATTTT	CASSDGDSFTDTQYF	NA	TRBD1	15	TRBV25-1	TRBJ2-3
TGTGCCAGCAGCACCAGGGGGGACACTGAAGCTTTCTTT	CASSTRGDTEAFF	NA	TRBD1	13	TRBV7-2	TRBJ1-1
TGTGCCAGCAGAGGGGGAGTGGGCACAGATACGCAGTATTTT	CASRGGVGTDTQYF	NA	NA	14	TRBV2	TRBJ2-3
TGCGCCAGCAGCCAAGAAGGGGCGCCTAATGAAAAACTGTTTTTT	CASSQEGAPNEKLFF	NA	NA	15	TRBV4-1	TRBJ1-4
TGTGCCAGTAGTATAGGAGCGGGAGCGGGGGAGCAGTACTTC	CASSIGAGAGEQYF	NA	TRBD2	14	TRBV19	TRBJ2-7
TGTGCCAGCAGCGCTGGGGGCAGGGAAGGGTACGAGCAGTACTTC	CASSAGGREGYEQYF	NA	NA	15	TRBV9	TRBJ2-7
TGTGCCAGCAGCTTAGATCGAGGCAGCGGGGCTAGCTCCTACGAGCAGTACTTC	CASSLDRGSGASSYEQYF	NA	TRBD2	18	TRBV11-2	TRBJ2-7
TGTGCCAGCAGCTGGAGTAATGAGCAGTTCTTC	CASSWSNEQFF	few	NA	11	TRBV7-9	TRBJ2-1
TGTGCCTGGAGTCACAGGGACCCAGATACGCAGTATTTT	CAWSHRDPDTQYF	NA	NA	13	TRBV30	TRBJ2-3
TGTGCCAGCAGCTTATCCGGGACAGGTGCGGGGGATACGCAGTATTTT	CASSLSGTGAGDTQYF	NA	TRBD1	16	TRBV5-6	TRBJ2-3
TGTGCCAGCAGCAAAGAGACCCGGGACAGGCTTCTAGCGGGGGCCTACGAGCAGTACTTC	CASSKETRDRLLAGAYEQYF	once	NA	20	TRBV21-1	TRBJ2-7
TGTGCCAGCAGCCCCGACAGGGTACAAGAGACCCAGTACTTC	CASSPDRVQETQYF	NA	TRBD1	14	TRBV28	TRBJ2-5
TGTGCCAGCGGCCGGTGGCAGGGGGAAGCTTTCTTT	CASGRWQGEAFF	NA	NA	12	TRBV6-6	TRBJ1-1
TGTGCCAGCATAGGGAGGACAGGGGGCTCGGGAAACACCATATATTTT	CASIGRTGGSGNTIYF	NA	TRBD1	16	TRBV28	TRBJ1-3
TGTGCCAGCAGCTTATTGGACAGCCAACTTCCGACTAACTATGGCTACACCTTC	CASSLLDSQLPTNYGYTF	NA	NA	18	TRBV13	TRBJ1-2
TGTGCCAGCAGCCTTGACAGGGGGACCTACGAGCAGTACTTC	CASSLDRGTYEQYF	once	TRBD1	14	TRBV7-8	TRBJ2-7
TGTGCCAGCAGTTTATCCCGGGGGGCCTCCTACGAGCAGTACTTC	CASSLSRGASYEQYF	NA	NA	15	TRBV27	TRBJ2-7
TGTGCCAGTAGTATTAATCGACAGGCCCAAGAGACCCAGTACTTC	CASSINRQAQETQYF	NA	NA	15	TRBV19	TRBJ2-5
TGTGCCACCGACGCCGGGGGACTAAACACCGGGGAGCTGTTTTTT	CATDAGGLNTGELFF	few	TRBD2	15	TRBV7-9	TRBJ2-2
TGTGCCAGCACCTCAGGAGGGCGAACCCGGCAGTACTTC	CASTSGGRTRQYF	NA	NA	13	TRBV27	TRBJ2-5
TGTGCCAGCAGTTACTCTAGCGGGAGGGCCACTGAGCAGTTCTTC	CASSYSSGRATEQFF	NA	TRBD2	15	TRBV6-5	TRBJ2-1
TGTGCCAGCAGCTTAGGGGGGCCACAAGAGACCCAGTACTTC	CASSLGGPQETQYF	NA	NA	14	TRBV7-2	TRBJ2-5
TGTGCCAGCAGTCCAAGCGGAGGGGGCACAGATACGCAGTATTTT	CASSPSGGGTDTQYF	NA	NA	15	TRBV5-4	TRBJ2-3
TGTGCCAGCAGCTTAGGCGGGACAGCATACAATGAGCAGTTCTTC	CASSLGGTAYNEQFF	once	NA	15	TRBV7-9	TRBJ2-1
TGTGCCAGCTCACGCGGACAGTTGGATAGCAATCAGCCCCAGCATTTT	CASSRGQLDSNQPQHF	NA	NA	16	TRBV18	TRBJ1-5
TGTGCCAGCTCAGAGACATCGAACACCGGGGAGCTGTTTTTT	CASSETSNTGELFF	NA	NA	14	TRBV18	TRBJ2-2
TGTGCCAGCAGGGCGGGGGAGACAGATACGCAGTATTTT	CASRAGETDTQYF	NA	TRBD2	13	TRBV9	TRBJ2-3
TGTGCCAGCGCCTCCCTCTCAGGGGGCGGGAATGAGCAGTTCTTC	CASASLSGGGNEQFF	NA	TRBD1	15	TRBV6-5	TRBJ2-1
TGTGCCAGCAGCTGGGGCTCTGCCGGGTCCACTGAAGCTTTCTTT	CASSWGSAGSTEAFF	NA	NA	15	TRBV13	TRBJ1-1
TGTGCCAGCAGCGTAGCTAGTTCTGGAAACACCATATATTTT	CASSVASSGNTIYF	NA	NA	14	TRBV9	TRBJ1-3
TGCAGCGCCCGGGACAGGTCTGGCTACGAGCAGTACTTC	CSARDRSGYEQYF	NA	TRBD1	13	TRBV29-1	TRBJ2-7
TGCGCCAGCAGCCAGGGAACAGGGGATCCTGAAGCTTTCTTT	CASSQGTGDPEAFF	NA	TRBD1	14	TRBV4-3	TRBJ1-1
TGTGCCAGCAGTTCCGAGGGAGGTTTCACCGGGGAGCTGTTTTTT	CASSSEGGFTGELFF	NA	NA	15	TRBV28	TRBJ2-2
TGTGCCAGCAGTTTACTTGAGGACAGTTACTACGAGCAGTACTTC	CASSLLEDSYYEQYF	NA	NA	15	TRBV28	TRBJ2-7
TGTGCCAGCAGTACCATGGGACAGGGCTCAGAGACCCAGTACTTC	CASSTMGQGSETQYF	NA	TRBD1	15	TRBV28	TRBJ2-5
TGCAGCGTTGGCGGGACGCTCCTTGGCTACACCTTC	CSVGGTLLGYTF	NA	NA	12	TRBV29-1	TRBJ1-2
TGCAGCGTTGACGTCGGTGGCTACACCTTC	CSVDVGGYTF	NA	NA	10	TRBV29-1	TRBJ1-2
TGTGCCAGCACTTCCCTTAACAGGGGGAGAAGCTACACCTTC	CASTSLNRGRSYTF	NA	TRBD1	14	TRBV6-6	TRBJ1-2
TGTGCCAGCAGCAGGTCAGGGGGCGGGGATCAGCCCCAGCATTTT	CASSRSGGGDQPQHF	few	TRBD1	15	TRBV28	TRBJ1-5
TGTGCCAGCAGCTTAGCGTCTGGACAGGGAACCAATGAGCAGTTCTTC	CASSLASGQGTNEQFF	once	TRBD1	16	TRBV7-2	TRBJ2-1
TGTGCCAGTAGTATCAGGGGCCCCAATGAGCAGTTCTTC	CASSIRGPNEQFF	NA	NA	13	TRBV19	TRBJ2-1
TGTGCTAGTGGTTTGTCGGCGGCTGGAAACACCATATATTTT	CASGLSAAGNTIYF	NA	NA	14	TRBV12-5	TRBJ1-3
TGCGCCAGCAGCCAAGAGCCGGGGGGGAGGGACACCTACTTC	CASSQEPGGRDTYF	once	TRBD2	14	TRBV4-3	TRBJ2-7
TGTGCCAGCAGCTCGGGGGGGTCAGCTAACTATGGCTACACCTTC	CASSSGGSANYGYTF	once	NA	15	TRBV5-5	TRBJ1-2
TGTGCCAGCAGTGAATCCCGGGAGGGGACTGAAGCTTTCTTT	CASSESREGTEAFF	NA	NA	14	TRBV25-1	TRBJ1-1
TGTGCCAGCAGCTTAGGGGGACAGAATCAGCCCCAGCATTTT	CASSLGGQNQPQHF	NA	TRBD1	14	TRBV7-9	TRBJ1-5
TGTGCCAGCAGCCTTGAAGGGGGGGCACACGAGCAGTACTTC	CASSLEGGAHEQYF	once	NA	14	TRBV5-4	TRBJ2-7
TGTGCCAGCAGCTTAGCGGGACAGGGAAATGGCTACACCTTC	CASSLAGQGNGYTF	NA	TRBD1	14	TRBV7-2	TRBJ1-2
TGTGCCAGCACTAGGGGACTAAGCCCAGAGACCCAGTACTTC	CASTRGLSPETQYF	NA	TRBD2	14	TRBV2	TRBJ2-5
TGTGCCAGCAGCCTCCGGACAGGGAAGATCGATGAGCAGTTCTTC	CASSLRTGKIDEQFF	once	TRBD1	15	TRBV9	TRBJ2-1
TGTGCCAGCGGGAGGGCTTGGGGCACTGAAGCTTTCTTT	CASGRAWGTEAFF	NA	NA	13	TRBV6-1	TRBJ1-1
TGTGCCAGCAGCTTGGGGTTTATAGTCTGGAGGAAGGGGGAAAATGAGCAGTTCTTC	CASSLGFIVWRKGENEQFF	NA	NA	19	TRBV5-8	TRBJ2-1
TGTGCCAGCAGCCTCCTAGCGGGAGGGGTTGTAAATGAGCAGTTCTTC	CASSLLAGGVVNEQFF	NA	TRBD2	16	TRBV11-3	TRBJ2-1
TGTGCCACCACACCGGGACAAAGAGGAGGCTACACCTTC	CATTPGQRGGYTF	NA	NA	13	TRBV6-6	TRBJ1-2
TGTGCCAGCAGCCCCGGGACAGGGGAAACAGATACGCAGTATTTT	CASSPGTGETDTQYF	NA	TRBD1	15	TRBV11-3	TRBJ2-3
TGTGCCAGCTCACCGCCGGGACAGGGTCTCGCCGGGGAGCTGTTTTTT	CASSPPGQGLAGELFF	NA	TRBD1	16	TRBV18	TRBJ2-2
TGTGCCAGTAGTATGGGAGGAGCGGGAGCCCACTCCTACAATGAGCAGTTCTTC	CASSMGGAGAHSYNEQFF	NA	TRBD2	18	TRBV19	TRBJ2-1
TGTGCCAGCAGTCACCCTCCGACTAGCGGACCGCTAGAGCAGTACTTC	CASSHPPTSGPLEQYF	NA	TRBD2	16	TRBV27	TRBJ2-7